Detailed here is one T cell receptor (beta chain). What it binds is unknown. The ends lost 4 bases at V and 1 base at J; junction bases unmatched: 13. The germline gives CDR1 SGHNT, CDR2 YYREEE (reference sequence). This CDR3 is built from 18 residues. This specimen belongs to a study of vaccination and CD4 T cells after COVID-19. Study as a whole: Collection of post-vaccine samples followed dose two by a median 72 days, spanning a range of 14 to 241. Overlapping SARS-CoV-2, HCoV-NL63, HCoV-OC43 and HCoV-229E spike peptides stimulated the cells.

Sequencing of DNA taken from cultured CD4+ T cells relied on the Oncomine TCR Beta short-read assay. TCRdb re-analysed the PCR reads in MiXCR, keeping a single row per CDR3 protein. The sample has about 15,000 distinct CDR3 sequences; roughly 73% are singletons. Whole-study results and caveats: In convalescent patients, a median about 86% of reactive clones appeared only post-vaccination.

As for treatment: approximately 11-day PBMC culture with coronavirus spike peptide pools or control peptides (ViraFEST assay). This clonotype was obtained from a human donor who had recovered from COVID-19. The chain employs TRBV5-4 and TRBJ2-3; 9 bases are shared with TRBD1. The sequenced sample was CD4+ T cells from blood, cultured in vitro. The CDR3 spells CASSPGTGNILGTDTQYF. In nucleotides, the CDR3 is TGTGCCAGCAGCCCCGGGACAGGGAATATACTAGGCACAGATACGCAGTATTTT. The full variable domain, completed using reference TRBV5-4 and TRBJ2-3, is ETGVTQSPTHLIKTRGQQVTLRCSSQSGHNTVSWYQQALGQGPQFIFQYYREEENGRGNFPPRFSGLQFPNYSSELNVNALELDDSALYLCASSPGTGNILGTDTQYFGPGTRLTVL.